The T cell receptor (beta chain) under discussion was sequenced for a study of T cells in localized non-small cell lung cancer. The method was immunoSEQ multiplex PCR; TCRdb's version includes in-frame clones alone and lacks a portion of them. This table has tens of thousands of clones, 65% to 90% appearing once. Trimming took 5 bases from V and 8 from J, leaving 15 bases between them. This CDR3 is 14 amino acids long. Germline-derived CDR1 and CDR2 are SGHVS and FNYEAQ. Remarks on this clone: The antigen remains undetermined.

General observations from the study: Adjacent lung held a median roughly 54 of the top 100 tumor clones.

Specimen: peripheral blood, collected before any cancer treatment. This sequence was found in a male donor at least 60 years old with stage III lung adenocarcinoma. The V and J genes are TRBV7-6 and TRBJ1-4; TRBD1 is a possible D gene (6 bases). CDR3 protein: CASSPWGAKEKLFF. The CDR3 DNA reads TGTGCCAGCAGCCCCTGGGGGGCGAAGGAAAAACTGTTTTTT.